This T cell receptor beta chain was recovered during a study of stem cell transplantation in POMP-related autoinflammatory disease. About the study: Hypothesis: faulty thymoproteasomes impair CD8+ T-cell selection, skewing TRB repertoires. Before transplant, CD4+ T cells skewed naive and CD8+ proportions were low.

PRAID featured immunodeficiency plus autoinflammation. CDR3 length: 12 amino acids. The V gene's germline CDR1 is SGHNT and CDR2 YYREEE (reference sequence). Losses at the gene ends were 4 bases for V and 10 bases for J; bases not matched to a gene: 6. The table came from immunoSEQ multiplex PCR; TCRdb's copy has only in-frame clones and leaves some out. The data contain some 30,000 clones, around 88% of them seen just once; the ten biggest clones take up around 0.72%. This clone was detected only once. The chain couples TRBV5-4 to TRBJ1-2; 8 positions agree with TRBD1. The starting material was CD4+ T cells from PBMCs, obtained before stem cell transplantation. This clonotype was sampled from a human donor with POMP-related autoinflammation and immune dysregulation (PRAID). The CDR3 reads CASSPDREAYTF. DNA of the CDR3: TGTGCCAGCAGCCCGGACAGGGAAGCCTACACCTTC.